The next 16 T cell receptor beta chains were all read from a single sample in a study of CD8+ T cells in alopecia areata (dated by TCRdb to the late 2010s). Sample time point, as interpreted from the label and publication: more than three weeks on oral tofacitinib. The treatment or condition label, as the study defines it: oral pan-JAK inhibitor, 5-10 mg twice daily. The method behind the library was the immunoSEQ multiplex PCR assay. For TCR sequencing, RNA was extracted from every sample and reverse transcribed into cDNA to serve as template. In its TCRdb copy, this immuneACCESS table keeps in-frame sequences only and misses some clones. Where compared with another copy, unresolved V genes explain less than half of these, and the others have no known cause. A total of about 140,000 clones appear in this sample, 80% to 90% of them only once. Jointly, the top ten make up 25% of the sample. The material sequenced was CD8+ T cells sorted from blood, taken at week 4, from a patient treated with tofacitinib. The receptors shown here come from a human donor with alopecia areata.

This clone was observed a handful of times. The chain employs TRBV5-4 and TRBJ2-1, with D uncertain. Germline loops: CDR1 SGHNT, CDR2 YYREEE (reference sequence). Trimming stripped 8 bases from V and 4 bases from J, with 10 bases between. The CDR3 is made up of 12 amino acids. CDR3 loop: CASRDTYNEQFF. For the CDR3, the DNA is TGTGCCAGTAGAGACACTTACAATGAGCAGTTCTTC.

The chain employs TRBV30 and TRBJ1-1; 7 bases align to TRBD1. The CDR3 consists of 14 residues. The germline gives CDR1 GTSNPN, CDR2 SVGIG (reference sequence). The V and J ends lost 1 base and 4 bases, in that order; junction bases with no gene match: 6. The DNA for the CDR3 is TGTGCCTGGAGTGCCCCCAGGGGGGTCACTGAAGCTTTCTTT. It translates to CAWSAPRGVTEAFF.

With respect to this clone: The junction does not match germline at one end; this may be a read error. The chain carries TRBV4-3 and TRBJ2-7; 8 bases match TRBD2. CDR1 and CDR2 (germline): LGHNA, YSLEER. CDR3 length equals 15 residues. CDR3 nucleotide sequence: TGCGCCAGCAGCAAAGAGCGGGGGCCTACCTACGAGCAGTACTTC. As protein: CASSKERGPTYEQYF.

To note about this clone: This sample includes further DNA sequences coding for the same CDR3. The chain employs TRBV4-3 and TRBJ2-7, with D perhaps matching TRBD2 (5 bases). From germline, CDR1 is LGHNA and CDR2 YSLEER. Trimming left V 3 bases short and J 2 bases short, with 11 bases between. The length of the CDR3 is 14 residues. CDR3 in amino acids: CASSQYGGPYEQYF. For the CDR3, the DNA is TGCGCCAGCAGCCAGTACGGAGGACCCTACGAGCAGTACTTC.

The CDR3 loop is CASSYGRNTIEAFF. The CDR3, as DNA: TGTGCCAGCAGTTACGGAAGGAATACCATTGAAGCTTTCTTT. J is TRBJ1-1 and V is TRBV6-5; D gene ambiguous. Per germline, CDR1 MNHEY and CDR2 SVGAGI. V dropped 2 bases and J dropped 7 bases, with 14 bases sitting between them. The CDR3 runs 14 residues.

The gene calls are TRBV11-2 and TRBJ2-3; 7 bases are a match to TRBD2. With V trimmed by 11 bases and J by 5 bases, 13 bases remained unmatched. The CDR3 is 14 residues long. Per the germline V gene, CDR1 is SGHAT and CDR2 is FQNNGV. The CDR3 DNA sequence: TGTGCCTCCCAGCTATCCGCGGGGGAAGATACGCAGTATTTT. It encodes CASQLSAGEDTQYF.

The chain is built from TRBV7-2 and TRBJ2-3, with 10 bases identical to TRBD2. The CDR3 has 16 amino acids. Germline CDR1 SGHTA, CDR2 FQGNSA. Losses at the gene ends were 5 bases for V and 0 bases for J; bases not matched to a gene: 5. CDR3 in amino acids: CASSPLAGPSTDTQYF. Here the CDR3 DNA reads TGTGCCAGCAGCCCACTAGCGGGGCCTAGCACAGATACGCAGTATTTT.

The rearrangement joins TRBV7-9 to TRBJ2-7; D is uncertain. Trimming took off 4 bases at V and 4 bases at J, with 17 bases between the two ends. Germline V lookup: CDR1 SEHNR, CDR2 FQNEAQ (reference sequence). This CDR3 has 15 residues. CDR3 nucleotide sequence: TGTGCCAGCAGCTCCCAACCCGAACGGTCGTACGAGCAGTACTTC. Its protein product is CASSSQPERSYEQYF.

The V and J genes are TRBV7-9 and TRBJ2-3; TRBD2 matches 9 bases. Germline V gene sequence: CDR1 SEHNR, CDR2 FQNEAQ (reference sequence). This CDR3 contains 16 residues. V lost 5 bases to trimming and J lost 2 bases; unmatched junction nucleotides: 8. For the CDR3, the DNA is TGTGCCAGCAGCACCTCGGGACTAGCAATCACAGATACGCAGTATTTT. As protein: CASSTSGLAITDTQYF.

The chain uses TRBV4-2 and TRBJ2-7; TRBD2 matches at 13 bases. Germline values: CDR1 LGHNA, CDR2 YNFKEQ. The CDR3 loop spans 15 amino acids. V trimming: 4 bases; J trimming: 4 bases; junction bases outside the gene matches: 4. The chain's CDR3 is CASSPTSGGAYEQYF. The CDR3 DNA sequence: TGTGCCAGCAGCCCCACTAGCGGGGGGGCGTACGAGCAGTACTTC.

CDR3 DNA: TGTGCCAGTCTTCAGGGATCGGAAGCTTTCTTT. It specifies CASLQGSEAFF. This rearrangement joins TRBV19 to TRBJ1-1, with a tentative D call TRBD1 (5 bases). CDR1 and CDR2 (germline): LNHDA, SQIVND (reference sequence). The length of the CDR3 is 11 residues. Trimming pared 8 bases from V and 8 bases from J, leaving 12 bases between.

This clone appeared a few times. The gene calls are TRBV29-1 and TRBJ2-6, with D unresolved. The CDR3 extends over 13 amino acids. V was clipped by 4 bases and J by 2 bases, with 6 bases between them. CDR1 SQVTM and CDR2 ANQGSEA come from the germline V gene. The CDR3 DNA reads as TGCAGCGTTGTAATCCCTGGGGCCAACGTCCTGACTTTC. Translating gives CSVVIPGANVLTF.

This clone was found once. The rearrangement links TRBV29-1 to TRBJ2-1; D unresolved. V lost 3 bases to trimming and J lost 7 bases, with 19 bases between them. Germline-derived CDR1 and CDR2 are SQVTM and ANQGSEA. This CDR3 contains 15 residues. For the CDR3, the DNA is TGCAGCGTTGATGGCCTGGCACCCAGTACAAATGAGCAGTTCTTC. Translated, it gives CSVDGLAPSTNEQFF.

This clone was counted once. One junction end does not reproduce the germline sequence, and a read error may be involved. The gene calls are TRBV29-1 and TRBJ2-7, with unresolved D. Germline V gene lookup returns CDR1 SQVTM and CDR2 ANQGSEA. The CDR3 spans 13 residues. In DNA form, the CDR3 reads TGCAGCGTTGAATATGGCCTTAACTACGAGCAGCACTTC. It codes for CSVEYGLNYEQHF.

V is TRBV18 and J is TRBJ2-1; 7 nucleotides match TRBD1. CDR1 is KGHSH and CDR2 is LQKENI in the germline V gene. V lost 0 bases and J lost 4; bases outside the gene matches: 6. The CDR3 totals 16 residues. In nucleotides, the CDR3 is TGTGCCAGCTCACCACCGGCGCAGGGGGAGTACAATGAGCAGTTCTTC. As protein: CASSPPAQGEYNEQFF.

This sequence joins TRBV6-5 and TRBJ2-7; D may be TRBD1 (7 bases). Germline lookup yields CDR1 MNHEY and CDR2 SVGAGI. Trimming removed 7 bases at V and 2 bases at J, with 18 bases between. This CDR3 region has 15 residues. Written as DNA, the CDR3 is TGTGCCAGCACTACCCAGGGGGGATCTCCCTACGAGCAGTACTTC. Amino acids: CASTTQGGSPYEQYF.